The 8 T cell receptor beta chains below were found in one sample sequenced in a study of long-term antiretroviral therapy in people with HIV. A v3.0 immunoSEQ assay was performed at survey level. The repertoire was sequenced with immunoSEQ multiplex PCR; TCRdb's copy has only in-frame clones and lacks some. The sample lists about 40,000 clones, about 85% occurring once. This specimen consisted of unsorted PBMCs, obtained 3.1 years after starting antiretroviral therapy. The receptors derive from a woman in her 50s with HIV.

The rearrangement links TRBV2 to TRBJ1-1; D is unresolved. The V gene's germline CDR1 is SNHLY and CDR2 FYNNEI. Trimming cost V 3 bases and J 0 bases, with 8 bases left between them. This CDR3 is built from 14 residues. CDR3 amino acids: CASSETTLNTEAFF. CDR3 sequence (DNA): TGTGCCAGCAGTGAGACGACCCTGAACACTGAAGCTTTCTTT.

The V call is TRBV5-4, the J call TRBJ1-2; D remains ambiguous. V gave up 4 bases and J gave up 0 bases, with 7 bases separating them. The CDR3 loop spans 13 amino acids. The germline CDR1 and CDR2 sequences are SGHNT and YYREEE (reference sequence). The CDR3 nucleotides read TGTGCCAGCAGCCCGAGTACTAACTATGGCTACACCTTC. Protein product: CASSPSTNYGYTF.

This sequence joins TRBV6-1 and TRBJ1-2; the match to TRBD1 covers 8 bases. The CDR3 extends over 15 amino acids. Looked up from germline, CDR1 is MNHNS and CDR2 is SASEGT. With 3 bases clipped from V and 5 bases from J, the junction kept 8 bases outside the gene matches. The chain's CDR3 is CASSESGQGGYGYTF. Written as DNA, the CDR3 is TGTGCCAGCAGTGAGAGCGGACAGGGAGGGTATGGCTACACCTTC.

The chain couples TRBV29-1 to TRBJ2-7; 8 nucleotides line up with TRBD1. The germline CDR1 and CDR2 sequences are SQVTM and ANQGSEA. This CDR3 comprises 13 residues. The V gene end was trimmed by 6 bases and the J gene end by 2 bases; junction bases not matched to a gene: 6. CDR3: CSVGETGAYEQYF. CDR3 nucleotide sequence: TGCAGCGTGGGAGAGACAGGGGCCTACGAGCAGTACTTC.

The CDR3 protein is CASSPRPGDNQPQHF. Written as DNA, the CDR3 is TGTGCCAGCTCACCCCGTCCCGGGGACAATCAGCCCCAGCATTTT. The rearrangement uses TRBV18 and TRBJ1-5, with D hard to call. Germline CDR1 reads KGHSH; CDR2 reads LQKENI. This CDR3 contains 15 residues. The V and J ends lost 3 bases and 3 bases respectively, with 12 bases between them.

This chain uses TRBV7-8 with TRBJ1-1, with TRBD1 matching over 7 bases. Germline V gene sequence: CDR1 SGHVS, CDR2 FQNEAQ. This CDR3 region has 14 residues. V trimming: 1 base; J trimming: 8 bases; junction bases outside the gene matches: 7. The CDR3 region is CASSLVQRDREAFF. The CDR3 DNA follows: TGTGCCAGCAGCTTAGTACAAAGGGACAGAGAAGCTTTCTTT.

V gene TRBV9 combines with J gene TRBJ2-1; D is uncertain. V lost 0 bases to trimming and J lost 5 bases, with 6 bases between them. The CDR3 has 13 residues. CDR1 is SGDLS, CDR2 YYNGEE, per germline. CDR3 residues: CASSVGRNNEQFF. CDR3 coding DNA: TGTGCCAGCAGCGTAGGACGGAACAATGAGCAGTTCTTC. The whole variable domain, remainder taken from reference TRBV9 and TRBJ2-1, is DSGVTQTPKHLITATGQRVTLRCSPRSGDLSVYWYQQSLDQGLQFLIQYYNGEERAKGNILERFSAQQFPDLHSELNLSSLELGDSALYFCASSVGRNNEQFFGPGTRLTVL.

The V gene is TRBV30, the J gene TRBJ1-5, with TRBD1 identical over 10 bases. Germline V gene data show CDR1 as GTSNPN and CDR2 as SVGIG (reference sequence). With 5 bases clipped from V and 3 bases from J, the junction kept 1 base outside the gene matches. This CDR3 has 13 residues. The CDR3 is CAWGTGDNQPQHF. Written as DNA, the CDR3 is TGTGCCTGGGGGACAGGGGACAATCAGCCCCAGCATTTT.